Sequencing of this TCR beta chain was carried out in a study of cytomegalovirus exposure and HLA in healthy donors. Overall study findings and caveats: Generally TCR sequences proved uncommon, though certain public TCRs appeared in numerous donors. The study designated roughly 160 TCR beta chains cytomegalovirus-associated. Using the classifier, cytomegalovirus status was reportedly diagnosed with high specificity and sensitivity.

Repertoires were generated with immunoSEQ multiplex PCR, while TCRdb's copy carries only in-frame clones and drops some. The sample yields more than 250,000 clones, about 92% seen once. For this clone: The antigen is unknown.

The germline gives CDR1 SQVTM, CDR2 ANQGSEA. Trimming at V came to 5 bases and at J to 2 bases, leaving 3 bases not matched to a gene. The CDR3 runs to 12 residues. Donors came from a validation cohort of 90 to 150 subjects, distinct from the first 666-subject cohort. The sequence derives from a woman aged 30 to 39 in good health and CMV-seronegative. The sample consisted of PBMCs. The J gene is TRBJ2-7, the V gene TRBV29-1; TRBD1 agrees at 7 bases. CDR3 nucleotide sequence: TGCAGCGTTATACAGGGGCCCTACGAGCAGTACTTC. Its protein is CSVIQGPYEQYF.